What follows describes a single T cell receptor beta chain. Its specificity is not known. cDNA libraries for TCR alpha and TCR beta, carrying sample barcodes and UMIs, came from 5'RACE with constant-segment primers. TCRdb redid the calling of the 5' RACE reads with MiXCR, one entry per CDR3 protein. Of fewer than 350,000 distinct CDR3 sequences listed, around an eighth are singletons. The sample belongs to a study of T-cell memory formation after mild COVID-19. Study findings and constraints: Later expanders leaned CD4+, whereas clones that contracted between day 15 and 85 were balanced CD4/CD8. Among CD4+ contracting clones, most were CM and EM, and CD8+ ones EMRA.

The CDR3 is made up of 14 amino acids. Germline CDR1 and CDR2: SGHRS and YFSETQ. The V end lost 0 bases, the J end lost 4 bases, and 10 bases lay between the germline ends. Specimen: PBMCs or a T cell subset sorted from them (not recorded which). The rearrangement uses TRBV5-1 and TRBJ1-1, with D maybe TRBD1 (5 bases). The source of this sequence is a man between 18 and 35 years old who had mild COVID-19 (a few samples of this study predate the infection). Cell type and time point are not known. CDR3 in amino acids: CASSLVRRGTEAFF. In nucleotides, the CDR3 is TGCGCCAGCAGCTTGGTACGGAGGGGCACTGAAGCTTTCTTT.